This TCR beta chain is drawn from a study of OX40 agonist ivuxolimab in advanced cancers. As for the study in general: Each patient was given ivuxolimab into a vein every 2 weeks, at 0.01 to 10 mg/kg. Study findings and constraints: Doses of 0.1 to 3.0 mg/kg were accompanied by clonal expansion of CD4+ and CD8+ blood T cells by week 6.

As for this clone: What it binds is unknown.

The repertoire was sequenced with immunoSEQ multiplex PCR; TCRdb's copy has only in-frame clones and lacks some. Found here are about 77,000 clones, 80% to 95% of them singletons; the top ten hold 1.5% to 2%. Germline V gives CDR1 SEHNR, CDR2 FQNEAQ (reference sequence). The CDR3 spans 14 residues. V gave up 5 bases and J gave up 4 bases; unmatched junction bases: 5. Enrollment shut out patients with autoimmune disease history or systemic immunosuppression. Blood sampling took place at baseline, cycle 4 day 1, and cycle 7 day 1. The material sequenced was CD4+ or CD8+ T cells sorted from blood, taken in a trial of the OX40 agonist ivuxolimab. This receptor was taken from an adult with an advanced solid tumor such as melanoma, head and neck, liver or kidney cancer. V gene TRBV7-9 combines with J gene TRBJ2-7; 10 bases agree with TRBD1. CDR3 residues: CASSLDRGRYEQYF. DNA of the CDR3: TGTGCCAGCAGCCTCGACAGGGGGCGGTACGAGCAGTACTTC.